This TCR beta chain was identified during a study of control samples from healthy donors and cancer patients (dated by TCRdb to the early 2020s). CDR1 SGHTA and CDR2 FQGNSA were looked up in the germline V gene. V is cut back by 6 bases and J by 5 bases, with 14 bases in the junction unmatched. The CDR3, from cysteine to phenylalanine, totals 16 residues. CDR3 DNA only is kept here, 48 bases in frame from base 1. Libraries were prepared through the immunoSEQ multiplex PCR assay. TCRdb limited this immuneACCESS table to in-frame rearrangements with V and J called. A share of clones is missing; checked studies link under half to unresolved V genes, and the rest is unexplained. The sample table contains 82,000 or so clones; only one count was recorded for 94% of them. The top ten constitute about 5% of the sample. This clone has just a few counts. Its antigen is unknown. No base-level quality is on record; no much larger clone is a single base apart.

The sequence derives from a woman younger than 35 in good health. The V and J genes are TRBV7-2 and TRBJ2-5; 8 of the junction bases match TRBD2. The material sequenced was blood. The DNA sequence is TGTGCCAGCAGGGGACGGGCGGGAGGAACCGGGGAGACCCAGTACTTC. This codes for CASRGRAGGTGETQYF.